Listed here are 28 T cell receptor beta chains from one sample, sequenced in a study of blood T cell repertoires in COVID-19. Generated by immunoSEQ multiplex PCR, the TCRdb table keeps only in-frame clones and is missing some. The sample consists of about 250,000 clones, 87% of them appearing once. Sequenced: PBMCs or T cells enriched from blood (not recorded which). Receptors were obtained from a woman in her thirties with acute COVID-19.

V usage is TRBV29-1 and J usage is TRBJ1-4, with a possible D match to TRBD1 (5 bases). Germline V CDR1 and CDR2: SQVTM, ANQGSEA. Trimming removed 4 bases from V and 3 bases from J, with 12 bases in between. This CDR3 is built from 14 residues. CDR3 nucleotide sequence: TGCAGCGTTGTAGGCCGACAGTCTAATGAAAAACTGTTTTTT. It translates to CSVVGRQSNEKLFF.

The V call is TRBV6-5, the J call TRBJ2-7; 7 bases agree with TRBD1. V gave up 6 bases and J gave up 0 bases; unmatched junction bases: 2. Germline V gene data show CDR1 as MNHEY and CDR2 as SVGAGI. The CDR3 extends over 13 amino acids. For the CDR3, the DNA is TGTGCCAGCAGGCCAGGGGGCTCCTACGAGCAGTACTTC. Translated: CASRPGGSYEQYF.

This chain joins TRBV2 and TRBJ1-5; 10 bases agree with TRBD1. The germline gives CDR1 SNHLY, CDR2 FYNNEI. The J segment lost 6 bases and the V segment lost 6 bases, leaving 5 bases of the junction unmatched. There are 14 residues in the CDR3. The CDR3 is CASRAGQGIQPQHF. CDR3 nucleotides: TGTGCCAGCAGGGCGGGACAGGGGATTCAGCCCCAGCATTTT.

The chain has TRBV6-6 and TRBJ2-2; the D gene is possibly TRBD1 (6 bases). The germline V gene encodes CDR1 MNHNY and CDR2 SVGAGI (reference sequence). Trimming pared 2 bases from V and 1 base from J, leaving 11 bases between. The length of the CDR3 is 16 residues. The CDR3 DNA sequence: TGTGCCAGCAGTTACCCCCGGGACATGAACACCGGGGAGCTGTTTTTT. Its translation: CASSYPRDMNTGELFF.

V and J are TRBV5-1 and TRBJ2-3, with D possibly being TRBD2 (5 bases). From germline, CDR1 is SGHRS and CDR2 YFSETQ. The ends were cut back, 4 bases at V and 2 bases at J, with 17 bases in the middle. This CDR3 has 16 residues. This CDR3 reads CASSPGRQAATDTQYF. The CDR3 region has the DNA TGCGCCAGCAGCCCCGGTCGGCAAGCGGCCACAGATACGCAGTATTTT.

This clone was observed a single time. V usage is TRBV2 and J usage is TRBJ1-2; D perhaps matches TRBD1 (6 bases). The length of the CDR3 is 12 residues. The ends were cut back, 9 bases at V and 2 bases at J, with 10 bases in the middle. Germline V CDR1 and CDR2: SNHLY, FYNNEI. The CDR3 sequence: CARGGINYGYTF. In DNA form, the CDR3 reads TGTGCCAGAGGGGGTATAAACTATGGCTACACCTTC.

V and J are TRBV5-4 and TRBJ1-1; 8 positions agree with TRBD1. The junction had 7 bases not matched to a gene; V was cut back by 5 bases and J by 4 bases. The CDR3 consists of 14 residues. Germline V CDR1 and CDR2: SGHNT, YYREEE (reference sequence). CDR3 coding DNA: TGTGCCAGCAGGAGAGACAGGGGTGGCACTGAAGCTTTCTTT. Translation: CASRRDRGGTEAFF.

V and J are TRBV6-5 and TRBJ1-6, with TRBD1 matching 10 bases. Germline V gene lookup returns CDR1 MNHEY and CDR2 SVGAGI. The CDR3 contains 14 residues. With V trimmed by 6 bases and J by 9 bases, 5 bases remained unmatched. CDR3 region: CASSGDRGISPLHF. CDR3 bases: TGTGCCAGCAGCGGGGACAGGGGTATTTCACCCCTCCACTTT.

This chain connects TRBV11-2 to TRBJ2-7; D unclear. Between the trimmed V and J ends, which lost 5 bases and 7 bases, there was a span of 9 bases. The CDR3 has 11 amino acids. Germline CDR1 reads SGHAT; CDR2 reads FQNNGV. The CDR3 spells CASSILREQYF. The CDR3 DNA reads as TGTGCCAGCAGCATCCTACGAGAGCAGTACTTC.

V usage is TRBV2 and J usage is TRBJ2-7; 8 nucleotides agree with TRBD1. Germline CDR1 is SNHLY and CDR2 is FYNNEI. The CDR3 is 16 residues long. The junction had 16 bases not matched to a gene; V was cut back by 7 bases and J by 5 bases. CDR3 amino acids: CASNRQGSPSKDEQYF. CDR3 nucleotides: TGTGCCAGCAATCGACAGGGGTCCCCCTCCAAGGACGAGCAGTACTTC.

The rearrangement uses TRBV10-2 and TRBJ1-1, with a tentative D call TRBD1 (6 bases). CDR1 and CDR2 from the germline V gene are WSHSY and SAAADI. The ends were cut back, 3 bases at V and 8 bases at J, with 13 bases in the middle. The CDR3 is made up of 13 amino acids. In nucleotides, the CDR3 is TGCGCCAGCAGTGATTGGGACAAAAAAGAAGCTTTCTTT. Translating it yields CASSDWDKKEAFF.

The chain recombines TRBV29-1 with TRBJ1-1, with D uncertain. V lost 2 bases and J lost 1, with 5 bases in between. Germline lookup yields CDR1 SQVTM and CDR2 ANQGSEA. CDR3 length: 12 residues. The CDR3 loop is CSVESGNTEAFF. CDR3 coding DNA: TGCAGCGTTGAATCGGGGAACACTGAAGCTTTCTTT.

This clone was counted a few times. CDR3 bases: TGCGCCAGCAGCTCTCGGACAGGGGAGTCACCCCTCCACTTT. It specifies CASSSRTGESPLHF. The chain links TRBV5-1 to TRBJ1-6; 9 nucleotides match TRBD1. This CDR3 has 14 residues. The germline CDR1 and CDR2 sequences are SGHRS and YFSETQ. V gave up 3 bases and J gave up 10 bases; unmatched junction bases: 5.

This rearrangement joins TRBV5-1 to TRBJ2-7, with 7 bases identical to TRBD2. The germline gives CDR1 SGHRS, CDR2 YFSETQ. The CDR3 is made up of 14 amino acids. The J segment lost 2 bases and the V segment lost 1 base, leaving 3 bases of the junction unmatched. CDR3 in DNA: TGCGCCAGCAGCTTGCGGGAGGACCCCTACGAGCAGTACTTC. Its protein product is CASSLREDPYEQYF.

The chain couples TRBV2 to TRBJ2-6, with TRBD1 identical over 12 bases. CDR1 and CDR2 (germline): SNHLY, FYNNEI. The CDR3 loop spans 16 amino acids. The ends lost 7 bases at V and 2 bases at J; junction bases unmatched: 3. Written as DNA, the CDR3 is TGTGCCAGCAAAGGGACAGGGGGCGCTGGGGCCAACGTCCTGACTTTC. Protein product: CASKGTGGAGANVLTF. The full variable domain, in which reference TRBV2 and TRBJ2-6 provide the parts outside the CDR3, is EPEVTQTPSHQVTQMGQEVILRCVPISNHLYFYWYRQILGQKVEFLVSFYNNEISEKSEIFDDQFSVERPDGSNFTLKIRSTKLEDSAMYFCASKGTGGAGANVLTFGAGSRLTVL.

The chain couples TRBV18 to TRBJ1-4; D perhaps matches TRBD1 (5 bases). V was pared by 4 bases and J by 5 bases, with 8 bases between. The CDR3 length is 13 residues. The germline V gene encodes CDR1 KGHSH and CDR2 LQKENI. The CDR3 reads CASSQGRNEKLFF. CDR3 sequence (DNA): TGTGCCAGCTCACAGGGGCGCAATGAAAAACTGTTTTTT.

The V call is TRBV18, the J call TRBJ1-4, with D hard to call. Germline V gene lookup returns CDR1 KGHSH and CDR2 LQKENI. The CDR3 length is 13 residues. Trimming took off 3 bases at V and 8 bases at J, with 10 bases between the two ends. CDR3 loop: CASSPRGLEKLFF. Written as DNA, the CDR3 is TGTGCCAGCTCACCCCGAGGACTAGAAAAACTGTTTTTT.

This rearrangement joins TRBV19 to TRBJ1-5, with TRBD1 identical over 7 bases. CDR3 length: 15 residues. Germline V gene sequence: CDR1 LNHDA, CDR2 SQIVND (reference sequence). V lost 6 bases and J lost 5; bases outside the gene matches: 10. The CDR3 coding sequence is TGTGCCAGTAGGCCTCCGGGACAGCTACATCAGCCCCAGCATTTT. It is translated as CASRPPGQLHQPQHF.

J is TRBJ2-3 and V is TRBV6-2 or TRBV6-3; D possibly corresponds to TRBD2 (6 bases). CDR1 MNHEY and CDR2 SVGEGT come from the germline V gene. V was pared by 6 bases and J by 0 bases, with 19 bases between. The CDR3 sequence is 17 residues long. The CDR3: CASSQGSGTPSTDTQYF. The CDR3 DNA follows: TGTGCCAGCAGCCAAGGGTCCGGGACTCCTAGCACAGATACGCAGTATTTT.

The V gene is TRBV11-2, the J gene TRBJ2-7; tentatively, D is TRBD2 (5 bases). The CDR3 has 14 amino acids. CDR1 is SGHAT, CDR2 FQNNGV, per germline. The V end lost 5 bases, the J end lost 4 bases, and 15 bases lay between the germline ends. CDR3 in DNA: TGTGCCAGCAGCCCACGACTACCCCCGTACGAGCAGTACTTC. This sequence encodes CASSPRLPPYEQYF.

The V call is TRBV7-8, the J call TRBJ2-7, with a weak D call TRBD2 (6 bases). V gave up 1 base and J gave up 5 bases, with 18 bases separating them. Germline CDR1 and CDR2: SGHVS and FQNEAQ. The CDR3 is made up of 16 amino acids. The CDR3 DNA is TGTGCCAGCAGCTTAGGGCGGACTATGGGTCGCCACGAGCAGTACTTC. Its protein is CASSLGRTMGRHEQYF.

V is TRBV27 and J is TRBJ1-6; TRBD1 aligns across 7 bases. V lost 4 bases, J lost 10 bases, and 7 bases stayed unmatched. Germline V lookup: CDR1 MNHEY, CDR2 SMNVEV (reference sequence). CDR3 length equals 14 residues. CDR3 in amino acids: CASSSTGEYSPLHF. The CDR3 DNA sequence: TGTGCCAGCAGTTCAACAGGGGAGTACTCACCCCTCCACTTT.

The J gene is TRBJ1-1, the V gene TRBV14, with D perhaps TRBD1 (5 bases). The CDR3 is made up of 14 amino acids. Trimming removed 0 bases at V and 10 bases at J, with 15 bases between. The germline V gene has CDR1 SGHDN and CDR2 FVKESK. The CDR3 protein is CASSQEAWAGGAFF. Written as DNA, the CDR3 is TGTGCCAGCAGCCAAGAAGCGTGGGCCGGGGGAGCTTTCTTT.

The CDR3 DNA sequence: TGTGCCTCCCCAGCGTGCCGGGGGAATGAGCAGTTCTTC. Protein: CASPACRGNEQFF. The J gene is TRBJ2-1, the V gene TRBV24-1, with D possibly TRBD2 on 6 matching bases. CDR3 length equals 13 residues. Germline V CDR1 and CDR2: KGHDR, SFDVKD. The V and J ends lost 12 bases and 7 bases respectively, with 18 bases between them.

The V gene is TRBV6-5, the J gene TRBJ2-1, with 8 nucleotides matching TRBD1. The CDR3 has 14 amino acids. V dropped 7 bases and J dropped 4; count of bases not matched to a gene: 6. Germline V gives CDR1 MNHEY, CDR2 SVGAGI. The CDR3 spells CASTGTGVYNEQFF. CDR3 nucleotides: TGTGCCAGCACCGGGACAGGTGTTTACAATGAGCAGTTCTTC.

A note on this clone: Compared with germline, one end of the junction differs, possibly owing to a read error. The J gene is TRBJ1-3, the V gene TRBV4-1, with 9 bases lining up with TRBD1. The CDR3 contains 15 residues. Germline V lookup: CDR1 MGHRA, CDR2 YSYEKL. CDR3 coding DNA: TGCGCCAGCACCCAAGGGACAGGGCCTGGAAACACCATATATTTT. Translated, it gives CASTQGTGPGNTIYF.

V is TRBV3-1 (or the pseudogene TRBV3-2) and J is TRBJ2-3; no firm D call. Germline V gene sequence: CDR1 LGHDT, CDR2 YNNKEL (reference sequence). Trimming left V 2 bases short and J 2 bases short, with 14 bases between. This CDR3 is 16 amino acids long. CDR3 protein: CASSQNLQSATDTQYF. The CDR3 coding sequence is TGTGCCAGCAGCCAAAATTTACAGTCAGCCACAGATACGCAGTATTTT.

This rearrangement joins TRBV30 to TRBJ2-5, with 8 bases fitting TRBD2. This CDR3 is built from 13 residues. V shed 4 bases, J shed 7 bases, and the junction held 8 bases outside the gene matches. The germline V gene encodes CDR1 GTSNPN and CDR2 SVGIG (reference sequence). The CDR3 nucleotides are TGTGCCTGGACCACTAGCGCGGGGGGGACCCAGTACTTC. Its translation is CAWTTSAGGTQYF.